These T cell receptor beta chains were read from a single sample in a study of PD-L1 blockade in urothelial cancer. TCRdb's copy holds only in-frame clones and misses some; the assay was immunoSEQ multiplex PCR. The table shows tens of thousands of clones, with about four fifths occurring only once. Source: PBMCs, taken around atezolizumab (anti-PD-L1) treatment. Receptors were obtained from a man between 65 and 80 years old with urothelial cancer. Both conserved end residues are part of each CDR3. The D gene is left open where the match is weak. Size is omitted from some rows. Given values are once, few, many or a class for expanded clones.

v_gene: TRBV5-1
d_gene: NA
j_gene: TRBJ1-1
abundance: few
CDR3aa: CASSVGRSTEAFF
CDR3nt: TGCGCCAGCAGCGTTGGTAGGAGCACTGAAGCTTTCTTT

v_gene: TRBV11-1
d_gene: NA
j_gene: TRBJ2-2
abundance: few
CDR3aa: CASSFRGTGELFF
CDR3nt: TGTGCCAGCAGCTTTCGGGGGACCGGGGAGCTGTTTTTT

v_gene: TRBV7-2
d_gene: TRBD2
j_gene: TRBJ2-7
abundance: once
CDR3aa: CASSLSGGNEQYF
CDR3nt: TGTGCCAGCAGCTTGAGCGGGGGTAACGAGCAGTACTTC

v_gene: TRBV7-3
d_gene: TRBD2
j_gene: TRBJ2-2
abundance: NA
CDR3aa: CASSPGTSGSGRELFF
CDR3nt: TGTGCCAGCAGCCCCGGGACTAGCGGGAGCGGCAGGGAGCTGTTTTTT

v_gene: TRBV7-2
d_gene: NA
j_gene: TRBJ2-3
abundance: NA
CDR3aa: CASSLGEASPSDTQYF
CDR3nt: TGTGCCAGCAGCTTAGGAGAGGCTAGCCCTTCAGATACGCAGTATTTT

v_gene: TRBV13
d_gene: NA
j_gene: TRBJ1-1
abundance: few
CDR3aa: CASRATETTNPEAFF
CDR3nt: TGTGCCAGCAGGGCTACAGAGACGACAAATCCTGAAGCTTTCTTT

v_gene: TRBV21-1
d_gene: NA
j_gene: TRBJ1-5
abundance: NA
CDR3aa: CASQGREPTGLGQPQHF
CDR3nt: TGTGCCAGCCAGGGAAGGGAGCCGACAGGGTTGGGGCAGCCCCAGCATTTT

v_gene: TRBV11-3
d_gene: NA
j_gene: TRBJ1-1
abundance: NA
CDR3aa: CASSLEGGGSTEAFF
CDR3nt: TGTGCCAGCAGCTTAGAAGGCGGGGGATCCACTGAAGCTTTCTTT

v_gene: TRBV9
d_gene: TRBD2
j_gene: TRBJ2-5
abundance: NA
CDR3aa: CASSPGDYRQETQYF
CDR3nt: TGTGCCAGCAGCCCTGGGGACTACCGACAAGAGACCCAGTACTTC

v_gene: TRBV2
d_gene: TRBD2
j_gene: TRBJ2-5
abundance: NA
CDR3aa: CASSKERGDQETQYF
CDR3nt: TGTGCCAGCAGTAAGGAGCGGGGCGATCAAGAGACCCAGTACTTC

v_gene: TRBV6-5
d_gene: TRBD2
j_gene: TRBJ2-3
abundance: NA
CDR3aa: CASSDLPGRGTQYF
CDR3nt: TGTGCCAGCAGTGACCTGCCGGGGAGGGGTACGCAGTATTTT

v_gene: TRBV19
d_gene: TRBD1
j_gene: TRBJ2-7
abundance: few
CDR3aa: CASTGTGGEQYF
CDR3nt: TGTGCCAGCACCGGGACAGGGGGCGAGCAGTACTTC

v_gene: TRBV4-2
d_gene: NA
j_gene: TRBJ2-1
abundance: NA
CDR3aa: CASSSRPGDNEQFF
CDR3nt: TGTGCCAGCAGCTCTCGTCCGGGGGACAATGAGCAGTTCTTC

v_gene: TRBV4-3
d_gene: NA
j_gene: TRBJ1-1
abundance: NA
CDR3aa: CASSSLQNTEAFF
CDR3nt: TGCGCCAGCAGCTCATTACAGAACACTGAAGCTTTCTTT

v_gene: TRBV4-1
d_gene: TRBD1
j_gene: TRBJ2-7
abundance: many
CDR3aa: CASSQALQGEALRQYF
CDR3nt: TGCGCCAGCAGCCAAGCCTTACAGGGGGAGGCTTTAAGGCAGTACTTC

v_gene: TRBV19
d_gene: NA
j_gene: TRBJ2-7
abundance: few
CDR3aa: CASSRQSGPYEQYF
CDR3nt: TGTGCCAGTTCGCGCCAGTCAGGGCCGTACGAGCAGTACTTC

v_gene: TRBV28
d_gene: TRBD1
j_gene: TRBJ2-7
abundance: NA
CDR3aa: CASMDRDSDEQYF
CDR3nt: TGTGCCAGCATGGACAGGGATTCGGACGAGCAGTACTTC

v_gene: TRBV19
d_gene: TRBD1
j_gene: TRBJ1-2
abundance: NA
CDR3aa: CASSILWLSDREDYGYTF
CDR3nt: TGTGCCAGTAGTATCCTTTGGTTGTCGGACAGGGAAGACTATGGCTACACCTTC

v_gene: TRBV5-1
d_gene: NA
j_gene: TRBJ1-1
abundance: NA
CDR3aa: CASSWDLGGTEAFF
CDR3nt: TGCGCCAGCAGCTGGGATTTGGGAGGAACTGAAGCTTTCTTT

v_gene: TRBV7-2
d_gene: NA
j_gene: TRBJ2-3
abundance: once
CDR3aa: CASSFNYAPDTQYF
CDR3nt: TGTGCCAGCAGTTTCAACTACGCCCCAGATACGCAGTATTTT

v_gene: TRBV10-1
d_gene: TRBD1
j_gene: TRBJ2-1
abundance: NA
CDR3aa: CASAPGQSGYNEQFF
CDR3nt: TGCGCCAGTGCTCCGGGACAGTCGGGTTACAATGAGCAGTTCTTC

v_gene: TRBV14
d_gene: NA
j_gene: TRBJ2-1
abundance: NA
CDR3aa: CASSQGQSYNEQFF
CDR3nt: TGTGCCAGCAGCCAGGGACAATCCTACAATGAGCAGTTCTTC

v_gene: TRBV6-6
d_gene: TRBD2
j_gene: TRBJ2-7
abundance: NA
CDR3aa: CASSSKGLAALYEQYF
CDR3nt: TGTGCCAGCAGTTCCAAAGGACTAGCGGCCCTCTACGAGCAGTACTTC

v_gene: TRBV7-8
d_gene: NA
j_gene: TRBJ2-4
abundance: NA
CDR3aa: CASSFTDSLLAKNIQYF
CDR3nt: TGTGCCAGCAGCTTTACCGACAGTTTACTAGCCAAAAACATTCAGTACTTC

v_gene: TRBV2
d_gene: TRBD2
j_gene: TRBJ2-5
abundance: NA
CDR3aa: CASSGTSGGPGETQYF
CDR3nt: TGTGCCAGCAGTGGGACTAGCGGGGGGCCGGGGGAGACCCAGTACTTC

v_gene: TRBV7-3
d_gene: NA
j_gene: TRBJ2-2
abundance: NA
CDR3aa: CASRVGGDTGELFF
CDR3nt: TGTGCCAGCAGGGTGGGAGGCGACACCGGGGAGCTGTTTTTT

v_gene: TRBV2
d_gene: TRBD1
j_gene: TRBJ2-1
abundance: NA
CDR3aa: CASSDYRGSDEQFF
CDR3nt: TGTGCCAGCAGTGACTACAGGGGGAGCGATGAGCAGTTCTTC

v_gene: TRBV7-6
d_gene: TRBD1
j_gene: TRBJ2-1
abundance: NA
CDR3aa: CASSRRPGQGDNEQFF
CDR3nt: TGTGCCAGCAGCAGAAGACCGGGACAGGGCGACAATGAGCAGTTCTTC

v_gene: TRBV14
d_gene: NA
j_gene: TRBJ1-4
abundance: NA
CDR3aa: CASSQSRGGNEKLFF
CDR3nt: TGTGCCAGCAGCCAAAGTCGGGGGGGAAATGAAAAACTGTTTTTT

v_gene: TRBV6-6
d_gene: NA
j_gene: TRBJ2-5
abundance: NA
CDR3aa: CASSGSGGQETQYF
CDR3nt: TGTGCCAGCAGTGGCTCCGGGGGCCAAGAGACCCAGTACTTC

v_gene: TRBV6-1
d_gene: NA
j_gene: TRBJ1-2
abundance: NA
CDR3aa: CAAQGIDGYTF
CDR3nt: TGTGCCGCCCAGGGTATTGATGGCTACACCTTC

v_gene: TRBV7-2
d_gene: NA
j_gene: TRBJ2-3
abundance: NA
CDR3aa: CASSSSVTSTDTQYF
CDR3nt: TGTGCCAGCAGCTCCAGCGTAACTAGCACAGATACGCAGTATTTT

v_gene: TRBV19
d_gene: NA
j_gene: TRBJ2-1
abundance: NA
CDR3aa: CASSETAVNEQFF
CDR3nt: TGTGCCAGTAGTGAGACAGCTGTAAATGAGCAGTTCTTC

v_gene: TRBV5-8
d_gene: NA
j_gene: TRBJ1-5
abundance: NA
CDR3aa: CASSFRGPQHF
CDR3nt: TGTGCCAGCAGCTTCCGGGGGCCCCAGCATTTT

v_gene: TRBV7-3
d_gene: NA
j_gene: TRBJ2-2
abundance: NA
CDR3aa: CASSLTLGLPTGELFF
CDR3nt: TGTGCCAGCAGCTTAACGCTGGGGCTACCCACCGGGGAGCTGTTTTTT

v_gene: TRBV4-3
d_gene: NA
j_gene: TRBJ1-6
abundance: once
CDR3aa: CASSQGGGGRIPLHF
CDR3nt: TGCGCCAGCAGCCAAGGCGGCGGGGGTAGGATACCCCTCCACTTT

v_gene: TRBV29-1
d_gene: TRBD2
j_gene: TRBJ2-5
abundance: NA
CDR3aa: CSGTGTTGETQYF
CDR3nt: TGCAGCGGAACCGGGACTACTGGGGAAACCCAGTACTTC

v_gene: TRBV7-9
d_gene: NA
j_gene: TRBJ2-5
abundance: NA
CDR3aa: CASSPLPALYQETQYF
CDR3nt: TGTGCCAGCAGCCCCCTCCCAGCGCTGTACCAAGAGACCCAGTACTTC

v_gene: TRBV7-2
d_gene: TRBD1
j_gene: TRBJ1-3
abundance: NA
CDR3aa: CASSFTFDRGGSGNTIYF
CDR3nt: TGTGCCAGCAGCTTCACTTTTGACAGGGGCGGGTCTGGAAACACCATATATTTT

v_gene: TRBV19
d_gene: TRBD2
j_gene: TRBJ2-2
abundance: NA
CDR3aa: CASSIGGAGGDTGELFF
CDR3nt: TGTGCCAGTAGTATCGGGGGAGCGGGAGGGGATACCGGGGAGCTGTTTTTT

v_gene: TRBV7-9
d_gene: TRBD1
j_gene: TRBJ1-2
abundance: NA
CDR3aa: CASSPDTGGYGYTF
CDR3nt: TGTGCCAGCAGCCCGGACACAGGGGGCTATGGCTACACCTTC

v_gene: TRBV4-2
d_gene: TRBD2
j_gene: TRBJ2-2
abundance: NA
CDR3aa: CASSRGTSGGDHTGELFF
CDR3nt: TGTGCCAGCAGCCGTGGGACTAGCGGGGGGGATCACACCGGGGAGCTGTTTTTT

v_gene: TRBV5-5
d_gene: TRBD1
j_gene: TRBJ2-1
abundance: NA
CDR3aa: CASSLPGQTYNEQFF
CDR3nt: TGTGCCAGCAGCCTACCGGGACAGACCTACAATGAGCAGTTCTTC

v_gene: TRBV6-5
d_gene: TRBD1
j_gene: TRBJ1-2
abundance: NA
CDR3aa: CASSPGTGVYTF
CDR3nt: TGTGCCAGCAGCCCCGGGACAGGGGTCTACACCTTC

v_gene: TRBV29-1
d_gene: TRBD1
j_gene: TRBJ1-1
abundance: NA
CDR3aa: CSARTGLNTEAFF
CDR3nt: TGCAGCGCCCGGACAGGCCTAAACACTGAAGCTTTCTTT

v_gene: TRBV7-2
d_gene: TRBD1
j_gene: TRBJ1-3
abundance: NA
CDR3aa: CASSLDRGSGNTIYF
CDR3nt: TGTGCCAGCAGCCTCGACAGGGGCTCAGGAAACACCATATATTTT

v_gene: TRBV15
d_gene: NA
j_gene: TRBJ1-1
abundance: NA
CDR3aa: CATSRAYGFQMNTEAFF
CDR3nt: TGTGCCACCAGCAGAGCCTATGGTTTTCAAATGAACACTGAAGCTTTCTTT

v_gene: TRBV19
d_gene: NA
j_gene: TRBJ2-1
abundance: NA
CDR3aa: CASSLSGVRGNEQFF
CDR3nt: TGTGCCAGTAGTCTATCCGGGGTTCGCGGCAATGAGCAGTTCTTC

v_gene: TRBV19
d_gene: NA
j_gene: TRBJ2-7
abundance: NA
CDR3aa: CASSIGQAGEQYF
CDR3nt: TGTGCCAGTAGTATAGGACAGGCCGGCGAGCAGTACTTC

v_gene: TRBV29-1
d_gene: NA
j_gene: TRBJ1-1
abundance: NA
CDR3aa: CSVFLPTVNTEAFF
CDR3nt: TGCAGCGTTTTTTTACCCACAGTGAACACTGAAGCTTTCTTT